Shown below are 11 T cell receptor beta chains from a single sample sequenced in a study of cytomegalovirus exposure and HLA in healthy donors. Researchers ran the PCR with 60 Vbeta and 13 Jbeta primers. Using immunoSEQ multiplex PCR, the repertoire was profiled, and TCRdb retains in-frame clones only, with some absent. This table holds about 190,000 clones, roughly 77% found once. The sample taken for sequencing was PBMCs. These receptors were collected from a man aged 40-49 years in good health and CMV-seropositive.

CDR3 loop: CASSLGRGLHNEQFF. The CDR3 coding sequence is TGTGCCAGCAGTCTCGGCAGGGGCCTGCACAATGAGCAGTTCTTC. This chain joins TRBV6-6 and TRBJ2-1; tentatively, D is TRBD1 (6 bases). The CDR3 spans 15 residues. Between the trimmed V and J ends, which lost 5 bases and 5 bases, there was a span of 16 bases. Germline V CDR1 and CDR2: MNHNY, SVGAGI (reference sequence).

The DNA for the CDR3 is TGTGCCAGCAGTGAACGGGGATGGAACTCCTACGAGCAGTACTTC. Translating it yields CASSERGWNSYEQYF. V is TRBV6-1 and J is TRBJ2-7; a weak D match, TRBD2 (5 bases). Germline lookup yields CDR1 MNHNS and CDR2 SASEGT. The germline V and J ends were trimmed by 2 bases and 0 bases, with 11 bases remaining between them. The CDR3 is made up of 15 amino acids.

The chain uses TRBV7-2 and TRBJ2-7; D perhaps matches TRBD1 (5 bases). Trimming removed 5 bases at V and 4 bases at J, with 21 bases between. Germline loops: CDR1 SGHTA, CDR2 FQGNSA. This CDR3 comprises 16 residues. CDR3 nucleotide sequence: TGTGCCAGCAGCCTATGGTCCCAGGGAACGGATTACGAGCAGTACTTC. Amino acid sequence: CASSLWSQGTDYEQYF.

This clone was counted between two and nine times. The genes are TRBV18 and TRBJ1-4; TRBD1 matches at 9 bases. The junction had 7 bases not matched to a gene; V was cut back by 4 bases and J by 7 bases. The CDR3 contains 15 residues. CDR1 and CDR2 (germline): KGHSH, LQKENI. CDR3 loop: CASSRIQGAGEKLFF. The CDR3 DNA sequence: TGTGCCAGCTCACGCATACAGGGGGCCGGTGAAAAACTGTTTTTT.

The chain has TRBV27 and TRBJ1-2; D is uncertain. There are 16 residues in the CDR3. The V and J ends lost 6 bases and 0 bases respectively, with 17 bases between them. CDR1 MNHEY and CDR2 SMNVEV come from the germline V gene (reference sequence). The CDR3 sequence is CASSLTWTGANYGYTF. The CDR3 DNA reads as TGTGCCAGCAGCTTGACATGGACTGGAGCTAACTATGGCTACACCTTC.

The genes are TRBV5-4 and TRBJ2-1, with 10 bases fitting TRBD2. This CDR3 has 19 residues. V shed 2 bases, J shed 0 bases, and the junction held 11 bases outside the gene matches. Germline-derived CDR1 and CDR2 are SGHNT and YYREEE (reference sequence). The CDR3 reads CASSFGLAGAPSSYNEQFF. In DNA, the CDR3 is TGTGCCAGCAGCTTCGGTCTAGCGGGGGCCCCGAGCTCCTACAATGAGCAGTTCTTC.

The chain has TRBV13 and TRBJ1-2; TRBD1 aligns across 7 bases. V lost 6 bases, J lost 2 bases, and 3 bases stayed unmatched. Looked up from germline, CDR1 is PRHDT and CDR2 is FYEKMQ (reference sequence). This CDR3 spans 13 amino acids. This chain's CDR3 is CASRKTGNYGYTF. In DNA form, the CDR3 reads TGTGCCAGCAGAAAGACAGGGAACTATGGCTACACCTTC.

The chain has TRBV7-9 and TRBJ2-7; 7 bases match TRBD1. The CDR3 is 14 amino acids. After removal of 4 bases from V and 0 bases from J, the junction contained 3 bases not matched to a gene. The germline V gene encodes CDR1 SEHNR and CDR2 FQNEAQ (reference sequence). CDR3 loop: CASSSGTASYEQYF. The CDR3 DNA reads TGTGCCAGCAGCTCTGGGACAGCCTCCTACGAGCAGTACTTC. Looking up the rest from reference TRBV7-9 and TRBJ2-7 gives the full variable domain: DTGVSQNPRHKITKRGQNVTFRCDPISEHNRLYWYRQTLGQGPEFLTYFQNEAQLEKSRLLSDRFSAERPKGSFSTLEIQRTEQGDSAMYLCASSSGTASYEQYFGPGTRLTVT.

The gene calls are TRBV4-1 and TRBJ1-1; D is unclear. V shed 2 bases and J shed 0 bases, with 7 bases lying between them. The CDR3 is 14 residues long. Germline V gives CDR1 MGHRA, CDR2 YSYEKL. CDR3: CASSQSDLNTEAFF. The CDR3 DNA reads TGCGCCAGCAGCCAATCAGATCTGAACACTGAAGCTTTCTTT.

The CDR3 sequence is CASSEYQGAEGNTIYF. CDR3 DNA: TGTGCCAGCAGTGAATATCAGGGGGCGGAAGGAAACACCATATATTTT. V is TRBV25-1 and J is TRBJ1-3, with 8 bases lining up with TRBD1. The V gene's germline CDR1 is MGHDK and CDR2 SYGVNS. V lost 0 bases and J lost 4; bases outside the gene matches: 5. The CDR3 contains 16 residues. The full variable domain, with the rest looked up from reference TRBV25-1 and TRBJ1-3, is EADIYQTPRYLVIGTGKKITLECSQTMGHDKMYWYQQDPGMELHLIHYSYGVNSTEKGDLSSESTVSRIRTEHFPLTLESARPSHTSQYLCASSEYQGAEGNTIYFGEGSWLTVV.

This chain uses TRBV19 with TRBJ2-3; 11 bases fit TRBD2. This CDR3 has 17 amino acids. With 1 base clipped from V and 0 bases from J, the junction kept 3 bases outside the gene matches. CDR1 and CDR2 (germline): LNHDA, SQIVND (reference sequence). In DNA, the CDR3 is TGTGCCAGTAGTATAGTTCTAGCGGGGGGCAGCACAGATACGCAGTATTTT. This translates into CASSIVLAGGSTDTQYF.